What follows are 25 T cell receptor beta chains derived from one specimen sequenced in a study of identical twins. Each CDR3 protein is one row after TCRdb ran MiXCR on the 5' RACE reads. The data hold 1,800,000 or so distinct CDR3 sequences, with around 33% observed a single time. Input material: cord blood. These receptor sequences come from a newborn girl in good health.

V and J are TRBV30 and TRBJ2-7; maybe TRBD1 (5 bases). Germline V gene sequence: CDR1 GTSNPN, CDR2 SVGIG (reference sequence). V was clipped by 1 base and J by 7 bases, with 8 bases between them. This CDR3 is built from 11 residues. CDR3 residues: CAWSGRGEQYF. Here the CDR3 DNA reads TGTGCCTGGAGTGGAAGGGGTGAGCAGTACTTC.

This clonotype appeared a few times. V usage is TRBV7-9 and J usage is TRBJ1-4; D gene unclear. V lost 1 base, J lost 6 bases, and 6 bases lay in between. The CDR3 sequence is 13 residues long. From germline, CDR1 is SEHNR and CDR2 FQNEAQ (reference sequence). The CDR3 bases are TGTGCCAGCAGCTTAGGGTCAGATGAAAAACTGTTTTTT. Translating gives CASSLGSDEKLFF.

This sequence joins TRBV7-9 and TRBJ1-1; 11 bases map to TRBD1. In germline, CDR1 is SEHNR, CDR2 FQNEAQ (reference sequence). Unmatched junction bases numbered 6, after V lost 5 bases and J lost 1 base. The CDR3 is 16 amino acids. The CDR3 spells CASSPPGQGENTEAFF. CDR3 DNA: TGTGCCAGCAGCCCTCCGGGACAGGGGGAGAACACTGAAGCTTTCTTT.

This clonotype has more than one count but fewer than ten. The rearrangement links TRBV28 to TRBJ2-5; TRBD2 agrees at 8 bases. The CDR3 is 17 amino acids. Losses at the gene ends were 3 bases for V and 0 bases for J; bases not matched to a gene: 9. Germline V lookup: CDR1 MDHEN, CDR2 SYDVKM. In DNA form, the CDR3 reads TGTGCCAGCAGTTTTTTGGTGGCTAGCGGGTACCAAGAGACCCAGTACTTC. Protein: CASSFLVASGYQETQYF.

The CDR3 sequence: CASSVGLAERSYNEQYF. The CDR3 DNA follows: TGTGCCAGCAGCGTCGGACTAGCGGAACGCTCCTACAATGAGCAGTACTTC. The chain recombines TRBV9 with TRBJ2-1, with 10 bases matching TRBD2. The closer fit of TRBJ2-7 to the DNA end suggests the J call may be wrong. CDR3 length equals 17 residues. Germline V gene lookup returns CDR1 SGDLS and CDR2 YYNGEE.

In regard to this clonotype: At one end the junction does not follow the germline gene, possibly because of a read error. V gene TRBV27 combines with J gene TRBJ1-6; possible D gene TRBD1, 5 bases. The CDR3 totals 15 residues. Germline-derived CDR1 and CDR2 are MNHEY and SMNVEV (reference sequence). The CDR3 spells CASSPWDDYDSPLHF. The CDR3 DNA sequence: TGTGCCAGCAGTCCCTGGGACGACTATGATTCACCCCTCCACTTT.

The chain combines TRBV5-1 with TRBJ2-5; D possibly corresponds to TRBD2 (6 bases). Germline-derived CDR1 and CDR2 are SGHRS and YFSETQ. The CDR3 runs 14 residues. The V end lost 4 bases, the J end lost 5 bases, and 15 bases lay between the germline ends. Written as DNA, the CDR3 is TGCGCCAGCAGCACTAGCCTAGTCGGGGAGACCCAGTACTTC. The encoded protein is CASSTSLVGETQYF.

V gene TRBV12-5 combines with J gene TRBJ2-7; tentatively, D is TRBD1 (6 bases). V lost 0 bases, J lost 5 bases, and 17 bases lay in between. This CDR3 spans 16 amino acids. Germline values: CDR1 LGHNT, CDR2 FRNRAP. The CDR3 coding sequence is TGTGCTAGTGGTTTGGTACCAGGGGATCTACCGCACGAGCAGTACTTC. It translates to CASGLVPGDLPHEQYF.

The V gene is TRBV27, the J gene TRBJ1-6; 7 bases align to TRBD1. V shed 2 bases and J 8 bases; nucleotides not matched to a gene: 3. CDR3 size: 14 residues. Germline V CDR1 and CDR2: MNHEY, SMNVEV (reference sequence). DNA for the CDR3: TGTGCCAGCAGTTTACAGGGGGGGTATTCACCCCTCCACTTT. Translating it yields CASSLQGGYSPLHF.

The chain is built from TRBV6-1 and TRBJ1-1; D gene ambiguous. The CDR3 extends over 15 amino acids. Looked up from germline, CDR1 is MNHNS and CDR2 is SASEGT. Trimming cost V 2 bases and J 1 base, with 11 bases left between them. CDR3 sequence reads: CASSEPGFANTEAFF. The CDR3 nucleotides read TGTGCCAGCAGTGAACCTGGGTTTGCGAACACTGAAGCTTTCTTT.

This clonotype was detected only a few times. The V gene is TRBV20-1, the J gene TRBJ2-3; 8 bases align to TRBD2. Germline assignment: CDR1 DFQATT and CDR2 SNEGSKA (reference sequence). After removal of 6 bases from V and 5 bases from J, the junction contained 13 bases not matched to a gene. The CDR3 extends over 15 amino acids. DNA for the CDR3: TGCAGTGCCGTGACTTCCCAGCGGGAGCGAGATACGCAGTATTTT. Protein product: CSAVTSQRERDTQYF.

This clonotype has more than one count but fewer than ten. A junction end diverges from the germline sequence, so it may reflect a read error. The gene calls are TRBV20-1 and TRBJ2-1, with 9 bases aligning to TRBD2. The germline gives CDR1 DFQATT, CDR2 SNEGSKA (reference sequence). The CDR3 is made up of 17 amino acids. CDR3 nucleotide sequence: TGCAGTGCTAGTCGGTGCGGCGGGACTAGCAAATACAATGAGCTGTTCTTC. Its translation: CSASRCGGTSKYNELFF.

The chain links TRBV20-1 to TRBJ1-2, with D maybe TRBD1 (5 bases). The CDR3 has 14 residues. With 3 bases removed from V and 1 base from J, the gap between germline ends came to 12 bases. The V gene's germline CDR1 is DFQATT and CDR2 SNEGSKA (reference sequence). The CDR3 region has the DNA TGCAGTGCTAGTAGTCCGGACAATAACTATGGCTACACCTTC. Its protein product is CSASSPDNNYGYTF.

This clonotype was picked up a small number of times. The V call is TRBV20-1, the J call TRBJ2-4, with TRBD1 matching over 7 bases. V lost 3 bases to trimming and J lost 1 base; unmatched junction nucleotides: 3. CDR1 and CDR2 (germline): DFQATT, SNEGSKA (reference sequence). This CDR3 region has 14 residues. The chain's CDR3 is CSASRGSAKNIQYF. CDR3 sequence (DNA): TGCAGTGCTAGCAGGGGGTCCGCCAAAAACATTCAGTACTTC.

A word on this clonotype: Relative to the germline gene, one junction end is altered; a read error may explain this. The chain employs TRBV28 and TRBJ1-6; D is ambiguous. The CDR3 is made up of 15 amino acids. The germline V gene encodes CDR1 MDHEN and CDR2 SYDVKM. CDR3 nucleotide sequence: TGTGCCAGCAGTTTTGAGGGAACCTATAATTCACCCCCCCACTTT. Translating it yields CASSFEGTYNSPPHF.

At least ten counts were recorded for this clonotype. The chain combines TRBV6-2 or TRBV6-3 with TRBJ2-1; D unclear. The CDR3 spans 13 residues. Germline values: CDR1 MNHEY, CDR2 SVGEGT. Trimming removed 8 bases from V and 4 bases from J, with 12 bases in between. The CDR3 nucleotides are TGTGCCAGCTCGCGGAACCTTTACAATGAGCAGTTCTTC. Translated: CASSRNLYNEQFF.

The J gene is TRBJ2-1, the V gene TRBV29-1, with TRBD1 as a possible D gene (6 bases). The DNA end lines up better with TRBJ2-7; the J call may be wrong. Looked up from germline, CDR1 is SQVTM and CDR2 is ANQGSEA. CDR3 length equals 13 residues. As DNA, the CDR3 is TGCAGCGTTGAGCAGGGGACCTACAATGAGCAGTACTTC. This encodes CSVEQGTYNEQYF.

This rearrangement joins TRBV13 to TRBJ2-7; TRBD2 matches 13 bases. V lost 4 bases to trimming and J lost 0 bases; unmatched junction nucleotides: 9. Per germline, CDR1 PRHDT and CDR2 FYEKMQ (reference sequence). The CDR3 loop spans 18 amino acids. CDR3 sequence reads: CASSSGLAGALTSYEQYF. The CDR3 nucleotides are TGTGCCAGCAGCTCCGGACTAGCGGGAGCCCTCACCTCCTACGAGCAGTACTTC.

This clonotype appeared once. The chain recombines TRBV7-9 with TRBJ1-6; maybe TRBD1 (5 bases). Germline CDR1 is SEHNR and CDR2 is FQNEAQ (reference sequence). V was cut by 1 base and J by 5 bases, with 9 bases left in between. There are 15 residues in the CDR3. The CDR3 region has the DNA TGTGCCAGCAGCTTAGGATCAGGGAATAATTCACCCCTCCACTTT. This encodes CASSLGSGNNSPLHF.

The chain combines TRBV4-2 with TRBJ2-3, with 9 bases matching TRBD1. Trimming at V came to 4 bases and at J to 3 bases, leaving 2 bases not matched to a gene. This CDR3 comprises 14 residues. CDR1 and CDR2 (germline): LGHNA, YNFKEQ. The CDR3 loop reads CASSRGTGTDTQYF. In DNA form, the CDR3 reads TGTGCCAGCAGCCGCGGGACAGGGACAGATACGCAGTATTTT.

This clonotype has a handful of counts. The chain carries TRBV7-9 and TRBJ2-7; D is undetermined. The V end was cut by 1 base, the J end by 1 base, with 14 bases between. The CDR3 runs 16 residues. Looked up from germline, CDR1 is SEHNR and CDR2 is FQNEAQ (reference sequence). This CDR3 is CASSLVRWDSSYEQYF. The CDR3 bases are TGTGCCAGCAGCTTAGTTAGGTGGGATTCTTCCTACGAGCAGTACTTC.

The chain has TRBV2 and TRBJ2-5; 8 bases are shared with TRBD2. Germline V gene lookup returns CDR1 SNHLY and CDR2 FYNNEI. This CDR3 has 17 residues. J lost 11 bases, V lost 0 bases, and 17 bases had no gene match. The CDR3 region is CASSEAAPGGSVGEQYF. In DNA form, the CDR3 reads TGTGCCAGCAGTGAAGCTGCCCCGGGGGGGTCGGTGGGTGAGCAGTACTTC.

The V call is TRBV5-5, the J call TRBJ2-7; 8 nucleotides line up with TRBD1. The J segment lost 5 bases and the V segment lost 0 bases, leaving 4 bases of the junction unmatched. In germline, CDR1 is SGHKS, CDR2 YYEKEE (reference sequence). This CDR3 is 14 amino acids long. The CDR3 protein is CASSLAYRGDEQYF. The DNA of the CDR3 is TGTGCCAGCAGCTTGGCCTACAGGGGGGACGAGCAGTACTTC.

This clonotype was seen a few times. The rearrangement joins TRBV13 to TRBJ2-3, with D possibly being TRBD1 (5 bases). The CDR3 contains 16 residues. CDR1 is PRHDT, CDR2 FYEKMQ, per germline (reference sequence). V was clipped by 2 bases and J by 4 bases, with 16 bases between them. As DNA, the CDR3 is TGTGCCAGCAGCTTACCGGACACTGGAGAGGCAGATACGCAGTATTTT. The encoded protein is CASSLPDTGEADTQYF.

This sequence joins TRBV10-3 and TRBJ2-7, with D tentatively TRBD1 (6 bases). The CDR3 loop spans 14 amino acids. Per the germline V gene, CDR1 is ENHRY and CDR2 is SYGVKD. V was cut by 7 bases and J by 3 bases, with 16 bases left in between. CDR3 DNA: TGTGCCATCACGGAGAGGGGGAGCCTCTACGAGCAGTACTTC. It translates to CAITERGSLYEQYF.